These 28 T cell receptor beta chains share one sample of origin, sequenced in a study of CD8+CD57+ T cells in acquired aplastic anemia. CD8+CD57+ cell expansion had been shown by flow cytometry in patients chosen for sequencing. Genomic DNA was employed as the template in profiling TCR beta VDJ and CDR3. TCRdb fed the reads into MiXCR, producing one record per CDR3 protein. The profile covers fewer than 200,000 distinct CDR3 sequences, with about half appearing a single time and around 1.8% taken by the ten largest. Sequencing was performed on sorted CD4+, CD8+, or CD8+CD57+ T cells (not recorded which) from PBMCs. The receptors were gathered from a human donor with aplastic anemia.

The chain combines TRBV7-9 with TRBJ1-2, with 9 positions matching TRBD1. The CDR3 spans 13 residues. Per germline, CDR1 SEHNR and CDR2 FQNEAQ (reference sequence). Germline trimming cut 5 bases from V and 6 bases from J; bases unmatched to any gene: 4. The CDR3 is CASSGGTGNGYTF. The CDR3 coding sequence is TGTGCCAGCAGCGGGGGGACAGGGAATGGCTACACCTTC. The full variable domain, its missing parts supplied by reference TRBV7-9 and TRBJ1-2, is DTGVSQNPRHKITKRGQNVTFRCDPISEHNRLYWYRQTLGQGPEFLTYFQNEAQLEKSRLLSDRFSAERPKGSFSTLEIQRTEQGDSAMYLCASSGGTGNGYTFGSGTRLTVV.

In its sample, this clonotype was seen a few times. The J gene is TRBJ2-7, the V gene TRBV19, with 15 bases aligning to TRBD2. J gave up 6 bases and V 8 bases, and 14 bases lay outside the gene matches. CDR1 is LNHDA, CDR2 SQIVND, per germline (reference sequence). This CDR3 is built from 17 residues. Here the CDR3 DNA reads TGTGCCAGTTCCACTGGGGGACTAGCGGGGGGCCACGGCGAGCAGTACTTC. Translated: CASSTGGLAGGHGEQYF.

This clonotype has ten or more counts. This sequence joins TRBV20-1 and TRBJ2-4, with TRBD1 identical over 7 bases. V lost 3 bases to trimming and J lost 4 bases; unmatched junction nucleotides: 9. This CDR3 is built from 15 residues. CDR1 is DFQATT, CDR2 SNEGSKA, per germline (reference sequence). The CDR3 nucleotides are TGCAGTGCTAGTAGGGGGCCGAGGGGGAAAAACATTCAGTACTTC. Translating it yields CSASRGPRGKNIQYF.

About this clonotype itself: This may come from a read error, since a much larger clone is one base off. This is likely a read error, given that the CDR3 carries no conserved phenylalanine or tryptophan at its end. This sequence joins TRBV5-1 and TRBJ1-1, with 7 nucleotides matching TRBD1. The CDR3 length is 14 residues. The V and J ends lost 0 bases and 5 bases, in that order; junction bases with no gene match: 4. CDR1 and CDR2 from the germline V gene are SGHRS and YFSETQ. The CDR3 DNA reads as TGCGCCAGCAGCTTGGGACAGGGTAGAACTGAAGCTTTCTCT. Translated, it gives CASSLGQGRTEAFS.

V gene TRBV29-1 combines with J gene TRBJ2-7, with D perhaps being TRBD1 or TRBD2 (6 bases each). Per germline, CDR1 SQVTM and CDR2 ANQGSEA. V lost 6 bases and J lost 2, with 17 bases in between. The CDR3 spans 14 residues. DNA of the CDR3: TGCAGCGTGCTTGGGGGGCAAAACCCCTACGAGCAGTACTTC. This translates into CSVLGGQNPYEQYF.

This rearrangement joins TRBV9 to TRBJ2-7; 8 bases are shared with TRBD2. Germline CDR1 and CDR2: SGDLS and YYNGEE. The CDR3 totals 15 residues. Germline trimming cut 0 bases from V and 4 bases from J; bases unmatched to any gene: 6. Here the CDR3 reads CASSVGVGRVYEQYF. Written as DNA, the CDR3 is TGTGCCAGCAGCGTAGGGGTCGGGAGGGTTTACGAGCAGTACTTC. Full variable domain (rest looked up from reference TRBV9 and TRBJ2-7): DSGVTQTPKHLITATGQRVTLRCSPRSGDLSVYWYQQSLDQGLQFLIQYYNGEERAKGNILERFSAQQFPDLHSELNLSSLELGDSALYFCASSVGVGRVYEQYFGPGTRLTVT.

There are many counts of this clonotype. The CDR3 DNA sequence: TGCAGCGTTGCCTCGGGGGGGGGCAATCAGCCCCAGCATTTT. Its protein product is CSVASGGGNQPQHF. The rearrangement links TRBV29-1 to TRBJ1-5; maybe TRBD1 (5 bases). V was trimmed by 4 bases and J by 2 bases, leaving 12 bases between them. The germline CDR1 and CDR2 sequences are SQVTM and ANQGSEA. The CDR3 contains 14 residues.

The gene calls are TRBV29-1 and TRBJ1-2; no clear D gene. V lost 1 base to trimming and J lost 6 bases, with 6 bases between them. Germline assignment: CDR1 SQVTM and CDR2 ANQGSEA. The CDR3 length is 11 residues. The CDR3 is CSVEARDGYTF. In DNA form, the CDR3 reads TGCAGCGTTGAAGCTAGGGATGGCTACACCTTC.

The chain uses TRBV19 and TRBJ2-1, with 10 nucleotides matching TRBD1. The J segment lost 2 bases and the V segment lost 6 bases, leaving 4 bases of the junction unmatched. Germline V CDR1 and CDR2: LNHDA, SQIVND (reference sequence). There are 15 residues in the CDR3. CDR3 in DNA: TGTGCCAGTAGACCGGACAGGGGGGCCTACAATGAGCAGTTCTTC. This encodes CASRPDRGAYNEQFF.

The chain uses TRBV2 and TRBJ1-6, with 8 bases fitting TRBD1. This CDR3 is built from 14 residues. The J segment lost 5 bases and the V segment lost 7 bases, leaving 4 bases of the junction unmatched. Germline V CDR1 and CDR2: SNHLY, FYNNEI. The DNA for the CDR3 is TGTGCCAGCACCAGGGGGCTCAATAATTCACCCCTCCACTTT. This encodes CASTRGLNNSPLHF.

This clonotype was seen a handful of times. J is TRBJ1-2 and V is TRBV28, with a possible D match to TRBD1 (5 bases). Germline loops: CDR1 MDHEN, CDR2 SYDVKM. V dropped 5 bases and J dropped 0 bases, with 22 bases sitting between them. This CDR3 is built from 18 residues. Here the CDR3 DNA reads TGTGCCAGCAGTCCCCTAGGAACTTCCAGGGAAACTAACTATGGCTACACCTTC. Translation: CASSPLGTSRETNYGYTF.

In its sample, this clonotype was seen many times. V and J are TRBV18 and TRBJ1-2; no firm D call. V was clipped by 2 bases and J by 4 bases, with 11 bases between them. The CDR3 runs to 14 residues. Germline CDR1 and CDR2: KGHSH and LQKENI. CDR3 sequence: CASSPRSGGYGYTF. CDR3 sequence (DNA): TGTGCCAGCTCACCAAGGAGTGGCGGCTATGGCTACACCTTC.

This chain connects TRBV20-1 to TRBJ2-1; 7 bases match TRBD2. The CDR3 is made up of 15 amino acids. The ends lost 1 base at V and 12 bases at J; junction bases unmatched: 15. Germline V gene lookup returns CDR1 DFQATT and CDR2 SNEGSKA (reference sequence). This CDR3 is CSARGLAAVQDTQFF. CDR3 bases: TGCAGTGCTAGAGGCCTAGCGGCCGTTCAAGATACGCAGTTCTTC.

The chain employs TRBV15 and TRBJ2-5; 8 bases are a match to TRBD2. J lost 4 bases, V lost 6 bases, and 16 bases had no gene match. CDR1 and CDR2 from the germline V gene are LNHNV and YYDKDF (reference sequence). CDR3 size: 17 residues. CDR3 bases: TGTGCCACCAGAAAGTACCCGGGGGGGTCCAACGGAGAGACCCAGTACTTC. This sequence encodes CATRKYPGGSNGETQYF. The full variable domain, with the rest looked up from reference TRBV15 and TRBJ2-5, is DAMVIQNPRYQVTQFGKPVTLSCSQTLNHNVMYWYQQKSSQAPKLLFHYYDKDFNNEADTPDNFQSRRPNTSFCFLDIRSPGLGDTAMYLCATRKYPGGSNGETQYFGPGTRLLVL.

The J gene is TRBJ2-7, the V gene TRBV12-3 or TRBV12-4; a weak D match, TRBD1 (6 bases). This CDR3 region has 13 residues. Trimming shortened V by 7 bases and J by 1 base, and 11 bases separated the two germline ends. CDR3 in amino acids: CASNEQGSYEQYF. As DNA, the CDR3 is TGTGCCAGCAATGAACAGGGTTCCTACGAGCAGTACTTC.

This clonotype has ten or more counts. This chain connects TRBV7-9 to TRBJ1-1, with 7 bases identical to TRBD1. The CDR3 has 11 amino acids. With V trimmed by 5 bases and J by 10 bases, 4 bases remained unmatched. Germline-derived CDR1 and CDR2 are SEHNR and FQNEAQ (reference sequence). The CDR3 DNA follows: TGTGCCAGCAGCCACGACAGGGTAGCTTTCTTT. It yields the protein CASSHDRVAFF.

Comments on this clonotype: With a much larger clone just one base away, this may be a read error. The CDR3 carries no conserved terminal phenylalanine or tryptophan, so it likely arises from a read error. This chain joins TRBV6-1 and TRBJ1-5; D not certain. The CDR3 sequence is 10 residues long. The germline V gene has CDR1 MNHNS and CDR2 SASEGT. V was pared by 3 bases and J by 11 bases, with 5 bases between. The CDR3 loop reads CASSERAQHS. CDR3 coding DNA: TGTGCCAGCAGTGAGCGGGCCCAGCATTCT.

Points on this clonotype: It may be a read error: a sequence one base away is much more abundant. The J gene is TRBJ2-3, the V gene TRBV7-1; 13 bases agree with TRBD2. TRBV7-1 is an ORF; its function is uncertain. The CDR3 is 19 amino acids. The CDR3 DNA reads TGTACCAGCAGCTCAATCGTACTAGCGGGAGGGTCTAGCACAGATACGCAGTATTTT. This gives the protein CTSSSIVLAGGSSTDTQYF.

This clonotype was detected ten times or more. The chain's CDR3 is CAISDLYEQYF. CDR3 DNA sequence: TGTGCCATCAGCGACCTCTACGAGCAGTACTTC. This rearrangement joins TRBV10-3 to TRBJ2-7; D is ambiguous. CDR1 is ENHRY and CDR2 is SYGVKD in the germline V gene. The CDR3 runs 11 residues. Trimming removed 6 bases at V and 3 bases at J, with 6 bases between.

This clonotype was counted a single time. The rearrangement uses TRBV2 and TRBJ2-5; D gene ambiguous. V was trimmed by 7 bases and J by 5 bases, leaving 11 bases between them. The V gene's germline CDR1 is SNHLY and CDR2 FYNNEI. This CDR3 is 12 amino acids long. The CDR3 sequence is CASMPERETQYF. The DNA of the CDR3 is TGTGCCAGCATGCCCGAACGGGAGACCCAGTACTTC.

This clonotype was recorded at least ten times. The genes are TRBV28 and TRBJ2-7, with D possibly matching TRBD1 (6 bases). Germline loops: CDR1 MDHEN, CDR2 SYDVKM. Trimming cost V 6 bases and J 3 bases, with 12 bases left between them. The length of the CDR3 is 13 residues. The CDR3 sequence is CASSFTGYYEQYF. CDR3 nucleotide sequence: TGTGCCAGCAGCTTTACAGGGTACTACGAGCAGTACTTC. Combining the CDR3 with reference TRBV28 and TRBJ2-7 gives the whole variable domain DVKVTQSSRYLVKRTGEKVFLECVQDMDHENMFWYRQDPGLGLRLIYFSYDVKMKEKGDIPEGYSVSREKKERFSLILESASTNQTSMYLCASSFTGYYEQYFGPGTRLTVT.

The chain employs TRBV15 and TRBJ2-5; D ambiguous. Looked up from germline, CDR1 is LNHNV and CDR2 is YYDKDF (reference sequence). V gave up 8 bases and J gave up 2 bases, with 12 bases separating them. The CDR3 is 13 amino acids. The CDR3 region is CATSSGLQETQYF. CDR3 bases: TGTGCCACCTCCTCCGGTCTACAAGAGACCCAGTACTTC. Based on the CDR3 plus reference TRBV15 and TRBJ2-5, the full variable domain is DAMVIQNPRYQVTQFGKPVTLSCSQTLNHNVMYWYQQKSSQAPKLLFHYYDKDFNNEADTPDNFQSRRPNTSFCFLDIRSPGLGDTAMYLCATSSGLQETQYFGPGTRLLVL.

CDR3 DNA sequence: TGTGCCAGTAGTCCTGCCCTAAACTATGGCTACACCTTC. Amino acids: CASSPALNYGYTF. This chain connects TRBV19 to TRBJ1-2; no clear D. Germline values: CDR1 LNHDA, CDR2 SQIVND (reference sequence). The CDR3 length is 13 residues. Trimming took off 5 bases at V and 2 bases at J, with 9 bases between the two ends.

This clonotype was seen many times. The chain uses TRBV6-1 and TRBJ2-7; 12 bases are shared with TRBD2. CDR3 length: 15 residues. With V trimmed by 6 bases and J by 0 bases, 3 bases remained unmatched. From germline, CDR1 is MNHNS and CDR2 SASEGT. Here the CDR3 DNA reads TGTGCCAGCAGCACGACTAGCGGGAGCTCCTACGAGCAGTACTTC. This sequence encodes CASSTTSGSSYEQYF.

V gene TRBV20-1 combines with J gene TRBJ2-5; the D is unclear. Trimming cost V 3 bases and J 5 bases, with 7 bases left between them. CDR3 size: 11 residues. Germline V gene lookup returns CDR1 DFQATT and CDR2 SNEGSKA (reference sequence). The CDR3 DNA is TGCAGTGCTAGCCGAGCGGAGACCCAGTACTTC. This codes for CSASRAETQYF.

This chain's CDR3 is CASSHPLGKLAGGLNEQFF. The CDR3 coding sequence is TGTGCCAGCAGCCACCCCTTGGGGAAACTAGCGGGGGGGCTTAATGAGCAGTTCTTC. The genes are TRBV4-2 and TRBJ2-1; 13 bases agree with TRBD2. From germline, CDR1 is LGHNA and CDR2 YNFKEQ. CDR3 length: 19 residues. The V gene end was trimmed by 3 bases and the J gene end by 7 bases; junction bases not matched to a gene: 15.

This clonotype was seen many times. The V gene is TRBV12-3 or TRBV12-4, the J gene TRBJ2-7; 8 positions agree with TRBD2. V gave up 8 bases and J gave up 6 bases; unmatched junction bases: 12. The CDR3 runs 14 residues. The CDR3 reads CASQRGTSLSEQYF. CDR3 sequence (DNA): TGTGCCAGCCAGCGGGGGACATCTCTCTCCGAGCAGTACTTC.

In its sample, this clonotype was seen once. Germline is not matched at one junction end, which may reflect a read error. The chain has TRBV7-6 and TRBJ2-7; D may be TRBD1 or TRBD2 (5 bases each). This CDR3 is 15 amino acids long. Looked up from germline, CDR1 is SGHVS and CDR2 is FNYEAQ. CDR3 loop: CAGSFTPGSPYEQYF. CDR3 sequence (DNA): TGTGCCGGCAGCTTCACTCCAGGGAGTCCCTACGAGCAGTACTTC.